A selection of T cell receptor beta chains follows, all from one sample in a study of blood T cell repertoires in COVID-19. Repertoires were generated with immunoSEQ multiplex PCR, while TCRdb's copy carries only in-frame clones and drops some. The table lists a few hundred thousand clones, approximately 90% of them singletons. Sequencing input: peripheral blood. The receptors stem from a young woman who had recovered from COVID-19. Both conserved end residues are trimmed from each CDR3. A clone size is listed for some rows: how often the clone was seen (once, few, many), or a class if it is expanded.

v_call,clone_size,cdr3_aa
TRBV4-2,-,ASSQDGRLVAGNYEQY
TRBV5-1,-,ASSASSGGLNEQF
TRBV6-1,-,ASSYIGPGEQY
TRBV7-8,-,ASSLETGGVAGELF
TRBV15,-,ATSRFSGEAF
TRBV24-1,few,ATSAGRGQPQH
TRBV4-3,-,ASSPTSTAGYGYT
TRBV11-1,-,ASSLYNEQY
TRBV5-1,-,ASSLVLAGGGAQF
TRBV3-1/TRBV3-2,once,ASSPHGLEQY
TRBV2,-,ASSRDRDIGGYT
TRBV6-5,-,ASSPVRDKGNTIY
TRBV5-6,-,ASSAGQGAYEQY
TRBV5-1,-,ASSLSSFSGTSPETQY
TRBV4-2,-,ASSPRTSGYEQY
TRBV6-5,-,ASSYTLAGENEQF
TRBV6-6,-,ASSSLAGQETQY
TRBV7-2,-,ASSKIGDMGSPLH
TRBV11-3,-,ASSKGLAGGYNEQF
TRBV7-2,once,ASSLGAGGKGTQY
TRBV19,-,ASSAGDEIYTGELF
TRBV29-1,-,SVGAGNNEQF
TRBV19,few,ASSGGTGAYEQY
TRBV5-1,-,ASSFFPGTSGSRGEQY
TRBV28,-,ASSPGQLLEQF
TRBV13,-,ASSLRTGVSKNIQY
TRBV12-3/TRBV12-4,-,ASSYRGEAF
TRBV7-9,once,ASIRGRDSYNEQF
TRBV9,-,ASSGTNPYEQY
TRBV6-5,-,ASSFQGYTGELF
TRBV10-1,few,ASSELAGVASEQY
TRBV7-2,-,ASSLELAELAKNIQY
TRBV28,once,ASSFGAGGGNYGYT
TRBV5-4,-,ASSLNTDIFTDTQY
TRBV7-2,-,ASSPETRSSGNTIY
TRBV25-1,once,ASSPLSLAGEETQY
TRBV4-1,-,ASSLSGQGEQY
TRBV15,-,ATSRTSGSYEQY
TRBV5-1,-,ASSQLAGAVPYEQY
TRBV27,-,ASSLGNLGLMGLETYEQY
TRBV11-2,-,ASSFGGDQETQY
TRBV5-1,few,ASSWDRASYEQY
TRBV5-5,-,ASSEDRALRNPQH
TRBV14,-,ASSSIAGASKNIQY
TRBV12-3/TRBV12-4,-,ASSLGATEAF
TRBV25-1,few,ASSDPSGTLYNEQF
TRBV5-5,-,ASSLVRGAKQMNTEAF
TRBV4-2,few,ASSPWGQASSGNTIY
TRBV29-1,-,SVEDLTGGGETQY
TRBV7-3,-,ASSRTGTHNQETQY